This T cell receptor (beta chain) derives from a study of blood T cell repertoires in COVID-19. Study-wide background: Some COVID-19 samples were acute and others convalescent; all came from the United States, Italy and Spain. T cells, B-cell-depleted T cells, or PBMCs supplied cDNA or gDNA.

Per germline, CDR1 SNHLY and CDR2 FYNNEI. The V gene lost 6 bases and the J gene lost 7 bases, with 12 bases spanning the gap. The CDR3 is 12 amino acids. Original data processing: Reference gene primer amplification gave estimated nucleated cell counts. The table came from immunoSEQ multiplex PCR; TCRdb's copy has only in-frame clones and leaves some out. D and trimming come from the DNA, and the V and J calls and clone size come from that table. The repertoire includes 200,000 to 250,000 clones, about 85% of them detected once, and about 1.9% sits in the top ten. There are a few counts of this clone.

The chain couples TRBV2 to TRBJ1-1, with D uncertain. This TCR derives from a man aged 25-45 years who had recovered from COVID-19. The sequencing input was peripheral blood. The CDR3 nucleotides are TGTGCCAGCAGGTCACAGAAGAATGAAGCTTTCTTT. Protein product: CASRSQKNEAFF.